This T cell receptor beta chain emerged from a study of response to subunit inactivated influenza vaccine. Study outcomes and limitations: New T cells are recruited in small numbers by each seasonal influenza vaccination, according to the authors' suggestion.

V trimming: 6 bases; J trimming: 8 bases; junction bases outside the gene matches: 11. This CDR3 contains 14 residues. The germline V gene has CDR1 LNHDA and CDR2 SQIVND (reference sequence). TCRdb reprocessed the RT-PCR reads with MiXCR, giving one entry per CDR3 protein. Of hundreds of thousands of distinct CDR3 sequences in the sample, approximately 14% were seen once. About this clonotype: Its specificity is not known.

Specimen: PBMCs from blood, collected approximately 15 days before vaccination. The chain combines TRBV19 with TRBJ2-3; 7 bases align to TRBD1. This TCR came from a man over 45 who received an inactivated influenza vaccine. CDR3 coding DNA: TGTGCCAGTAGCCCGGACAGGTGGAAGGGTACGCAGTATTTT. This translates into CASSPDRWKGTQYF. Looking up the rest from reference TRBV19 and TRBJ2-3 gives the full variable domain: DGGITQSPKYLFRKEGQNVTLSCEQNLNHDAMYWYRQDPGQGLRLIYYSQIVNDFQKGDIAEGYSVSREKKESFPLTVTSAQKNPTAFYLCASSPDRWKGTQYFGPGTRLTVL.